This T cell receptor (beta chain) was recovered during a study of blood T cell repertoires in COVID-19. Study at large: The United States, Italy and Spain supplied acute and convalescent COVID-19 samples. T cells, B-cell-depleted T cells, or PBMCs supplied cDNA or gDNA.

How the authors handled the data: Using reference gene primer amplification, nucleated cell counts were estimated. Sequencing used immunoSEQ multiplex PCR; TCRdb keeps in-frame clones, though not all of them. V, J and clone size are taken as reported in that table, and D and trimming were inferred from the DNA itself. The sample shows 95,000 to 130,000 clones, over 80% of them seen only once. The germline CDR1 and CDR2 sequences are MRHNA and SNTAGT. Between the trimmed V and J ends, which lost 7 bases and 5 bases, there was a span of 20 bases. This CDR3 spans 15 amino acids. J is TRBJ2-5 and V is TRBV6-4; D is perhaps TRBD2 (5 bases). The sample comprised peripheral blood. This clonotype originated in a man younger than 45 with acute or convalescent COVID-19. The CDR3 bases are TGTGCCAGCACACTACCGGGGATCGCGAAGGAGACCCAGTACTTC. It codes for CASTLPGIAKETQYF.